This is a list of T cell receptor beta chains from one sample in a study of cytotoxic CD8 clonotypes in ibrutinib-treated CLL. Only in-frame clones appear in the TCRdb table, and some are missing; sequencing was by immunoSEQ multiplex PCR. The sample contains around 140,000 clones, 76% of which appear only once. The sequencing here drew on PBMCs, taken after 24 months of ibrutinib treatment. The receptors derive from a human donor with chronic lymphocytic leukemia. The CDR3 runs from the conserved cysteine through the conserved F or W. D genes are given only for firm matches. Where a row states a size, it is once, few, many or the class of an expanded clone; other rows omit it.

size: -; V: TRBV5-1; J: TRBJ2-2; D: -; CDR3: CASSFGTANTGELFF; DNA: TGCGCCAGCAGCTTCGGGACCGCGAACACCGGGGAGCTGTTTTTT
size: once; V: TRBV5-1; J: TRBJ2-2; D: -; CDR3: CATRLGAGELFF; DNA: TGCGCCACCCGTCTGGGGGCCGGGGAGCTGTTTTTT
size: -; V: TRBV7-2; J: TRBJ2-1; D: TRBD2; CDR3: CASSPHSGSGDEQFF; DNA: TGTGCCAGCAGCCCACATAGCGGGAGTGGAGATGAGCAGTTCTTC
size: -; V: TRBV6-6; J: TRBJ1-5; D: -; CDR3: CASSKLQVSNQPQHF; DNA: TGTGCCAGCAGTAAACTACAGGTTAGCAATCAGCCCCAGCATTTT
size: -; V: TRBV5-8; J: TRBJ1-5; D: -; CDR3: CASSLGQTNNQPQHF; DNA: TGTGCCAGCAGCTTGGGCCAGACCAACAATCAGCCCCAGCATTTT
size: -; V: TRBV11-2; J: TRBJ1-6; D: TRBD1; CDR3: CASSPAGTGGGSPLHF; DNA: TGTGCCAGCAGCCCCGCAGGGACAGGGGGCGGGTCACCCCTCCACTTT
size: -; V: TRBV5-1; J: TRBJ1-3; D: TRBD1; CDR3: CASSRPGGSSGNTIYF; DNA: TGCGCCAGCAGCCGCCCAGGGGGCAGCTCTGGAAACACCATATATTTT
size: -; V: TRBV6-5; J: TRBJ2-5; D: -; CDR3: CASSYRGQETQYF; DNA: TGTGCCAGCAGTTACCGAGGGCAAGAGACCCAGTACTTC
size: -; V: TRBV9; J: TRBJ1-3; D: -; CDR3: CASSVQAAGNTIYF; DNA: TGTGCCAGCAGCGTACAGGCCGCGGGAAACACCATATATTTT
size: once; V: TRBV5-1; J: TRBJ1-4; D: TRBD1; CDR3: CASRRDRVLEKLFF; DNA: TGCGCCAGCAGGCGGGACAGGGTGTTAGAAAAACTGTTTTTT
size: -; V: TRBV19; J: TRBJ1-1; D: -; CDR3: CASSVVIGTEAFF; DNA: TGTGCCAGTAGTGTTGTGATTGGCACTGAAGCTTTCTTT
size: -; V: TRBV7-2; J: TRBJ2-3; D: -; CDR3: CASTTYLADTQYF; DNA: TGTGCCAGCACCACTTATCTGGCCGATACGCAGTATTTT
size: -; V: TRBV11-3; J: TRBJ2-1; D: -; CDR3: CASSLSTRGHRSYNEQFF; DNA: TGTGCCAGCAGCTTGTCTACCCGAGGACACCGCTCCTACAATGAGCAGTTCTTC
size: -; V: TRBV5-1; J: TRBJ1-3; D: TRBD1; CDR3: CASSWGDSSGNTIYF; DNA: TGCGCCAGCAGCTGGGGGGACAGCTCTGGAAACACCATATATTTT
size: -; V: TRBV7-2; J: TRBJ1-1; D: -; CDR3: CASTQRVGSTEAFF; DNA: TGTGCCAGCACACAAAGGGTGGGGAGCACTGAAGCTTTCTTT
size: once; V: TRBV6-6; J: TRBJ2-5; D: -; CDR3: CASSYGGPRETQYF; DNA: TGTGCCAGCAGTTACGGGGGCCCACGGGAGACCCAGTACTTC
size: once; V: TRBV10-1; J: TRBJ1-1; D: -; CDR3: CASSVPGTEGHAYMNTEAFF; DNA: TGCGCCAGCAGTGTACCTGGGACCGAAGGTCATGCCTACATGAACACTGAAGCTTTCTTT
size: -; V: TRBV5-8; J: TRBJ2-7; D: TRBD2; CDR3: CASSPLAAYEQYF; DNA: TGTGCCAGCAGCCCCCTAGCGGCTTACGAGCAGTACTTC
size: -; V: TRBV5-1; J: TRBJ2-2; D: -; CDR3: CASSFLNTGELFF; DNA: TGCGCCAGCAGCTTCCTGAACACCGGGGAGCTGTTTTTT
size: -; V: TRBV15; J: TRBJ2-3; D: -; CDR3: CATSRRLMGGRTDTQYF; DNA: TGTGCCACCAGCAGACGCCTGATGGGGGGGCGAACAGATACGCAGTATTTT
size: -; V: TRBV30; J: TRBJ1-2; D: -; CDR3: CAWTPGTYGYTF; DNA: TGTGCCTGGACTCCGGGAACCTATGGCTACACCTTC
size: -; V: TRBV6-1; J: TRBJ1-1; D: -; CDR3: CASSVGEGQAFF; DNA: TGTGCCAGCAGTGTTGGGGAGGGTCAAGCTTTCTTT
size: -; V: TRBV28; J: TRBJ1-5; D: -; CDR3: CASSGQGRSRSQPQHF; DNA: TGTGCCAGCAGTGGGCAAGGCCGATCCCGCAGTCAGCCCCAGCATTTT
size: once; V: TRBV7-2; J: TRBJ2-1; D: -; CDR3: CASSLGWTTLNEQFF; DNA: TGTGCCAGCAGCTTAGGGTGGACTACCCTCAATGAGCAGTTCTTC
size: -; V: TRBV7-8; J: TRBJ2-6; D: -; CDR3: CASSLVRVRDYGANVLTF; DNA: TGTGCCAGCAGCTTAGTGAGGGTCAGAGACTATGGGGCCAACGTCCTGACTTTC
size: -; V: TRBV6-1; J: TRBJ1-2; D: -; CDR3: CASGDVGGYTF; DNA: TGTGCCAGCGGGGATGTAGGTGGCTACACCTTC
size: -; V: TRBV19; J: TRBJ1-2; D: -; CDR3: CASRDNHYGYTF; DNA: TGTGCCAGTAGGGACAACCATTATGGCTACACCTTC
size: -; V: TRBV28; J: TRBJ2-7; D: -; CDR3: CASSPAGDTEQYF; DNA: TGTGCCAGCAGCCCCGCCGGGGACACGGAGCAGTACTTC
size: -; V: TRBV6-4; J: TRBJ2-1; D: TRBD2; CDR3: CASSDLTSGSINEQFF; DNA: TGTGCCAGCAGTGACCTCACTAGCGGGAGTATCAATGAGCAGTTCTTC
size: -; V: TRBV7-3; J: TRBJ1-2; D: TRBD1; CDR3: CASSPETGNYGYTF; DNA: TGTGCCAGCAGCCCGGAGACAGGGAACTATGGCTACACCTTC
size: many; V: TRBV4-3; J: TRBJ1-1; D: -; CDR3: CASSQGEQLEAFF; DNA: TGCGCCAGCAGCCAAGGGGAACAACTGGAAGCTTTCTTT
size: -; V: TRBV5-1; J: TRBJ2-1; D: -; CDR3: CASSPTSSLYNEQFF; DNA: TGCGCCAGCAGCCCCACTAGTTCCCTCTACAATGAGCAGTTCTTC
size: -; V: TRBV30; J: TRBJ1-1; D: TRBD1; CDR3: CAWSGTGPTEAFF; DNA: TGTGCCTGGAGCGGGACAGGCCCCACTGAAGCTTTCTTT
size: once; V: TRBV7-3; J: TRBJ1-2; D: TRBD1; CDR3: CASSPTPTGPHGYTF; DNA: TGTGCCAGCAGCCCAACCCCGACAGGGCCCCATGGCTACACCTTC
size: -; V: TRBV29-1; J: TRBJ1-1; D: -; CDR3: CSVGMSLNTEAFF; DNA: TGCAGCGTGGGGATGTCCCTGAACACTGAAGCTTTCTTT
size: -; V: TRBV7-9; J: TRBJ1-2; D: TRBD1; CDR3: CASSPQGTGPYGYTF; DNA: TGTGCCAGCAGCCCGCAGGGGACAGGGCCCTATGGCTACACCTTC
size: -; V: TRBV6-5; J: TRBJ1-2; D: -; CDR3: CASGGYYGYTF; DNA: TGTGCCAGCGGGGGGTACTATGGCTACACCTTC
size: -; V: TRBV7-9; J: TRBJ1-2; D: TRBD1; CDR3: CASSLGDRNYGYTF; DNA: TGTGCCAGCAGCTTAGGGGACAGAAACTATGGCTACACCTTC
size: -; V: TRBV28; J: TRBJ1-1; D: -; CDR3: CASRVLRNTEAFF; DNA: TGTGCCAGCAGGGTCCTGAGAAACACTGAAGCTTTCTTT
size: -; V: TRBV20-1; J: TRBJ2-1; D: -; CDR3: CSASPHNEQFF; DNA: TGCAGTGCTAGCCCTCACAATGAGCAGTTCTTC
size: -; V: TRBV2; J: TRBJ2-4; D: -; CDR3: CASSAPLGPNHQYF; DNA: TGTGCCAGCAGTGCCCCCCTCGGGCCCAATCACCAGTACTTC
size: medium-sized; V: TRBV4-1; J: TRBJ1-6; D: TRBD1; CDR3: CASTLGTEGPYVLHF; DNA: TGCGCCAGCACCCTAGGGACAGAGGGCCCGTATGTCCTCCACTTT
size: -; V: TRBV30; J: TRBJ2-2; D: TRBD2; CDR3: CAYSRGAGTGELFF; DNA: TGTGCCTACTCGCGGGGGGCCGGCACCGGGGAGCTGTTTTTT
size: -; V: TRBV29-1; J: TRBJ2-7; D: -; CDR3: CSVGAGSAYEQYF; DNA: TGCAGCGTTGGGGCAGGGAGTGCCTACGAGCAGTACTTC
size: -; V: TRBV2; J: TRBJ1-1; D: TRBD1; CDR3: CASSEALMGTDVGEAFF; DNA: TGTGCCAGCAGTGAAGCGCTTATGGGGACAGATGTGGGTGAAGCTTTCTTT
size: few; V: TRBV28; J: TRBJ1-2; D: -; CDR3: CASSLGTPWDGYTF; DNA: TGTGCCAGCAGTTTGGGGACCCCTTGGGATGGCTACACCTTC
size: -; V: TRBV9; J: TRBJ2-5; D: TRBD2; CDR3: CASSVGPGGVETQYF; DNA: TGTGCCAGCAGCGTAGGTCCGGGAGGCGTGGAGACCCAGTACTTC
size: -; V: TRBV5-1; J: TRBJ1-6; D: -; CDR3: CASSLSGSSYNSPLHF; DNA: TGCGCCAGCAGCTTGTCCGGGAGCTCCTATAATTCACCCCTCCACTTT
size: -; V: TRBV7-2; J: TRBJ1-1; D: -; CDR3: CASSLGGLNTEAFF; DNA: TGTGCCAGCAGCTTAGGGGGGCTGAACACTGAAGCTTTCTTT
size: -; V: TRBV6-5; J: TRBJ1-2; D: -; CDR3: CASSYRENYGYTF; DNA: TGTGCCAGCAGTTACCGGGAGAACTATGGCTACACCTTC
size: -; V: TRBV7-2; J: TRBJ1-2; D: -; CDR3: CASSLATGVNYGYTF; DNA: TGTGCCAGCAGCTTAGCCACAGGAGTGAACTATGGCTACACCTTC
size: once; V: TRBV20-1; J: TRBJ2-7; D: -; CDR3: CSASGHEQYF; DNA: TGCAGTGCTAGTGGCCACGAGCAGTACTTC
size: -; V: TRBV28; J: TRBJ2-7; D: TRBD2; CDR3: CAGGRSSYEQYF; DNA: TGTGCGGGCGGGAGGAGCTCCTACGAGCAGTACTTC
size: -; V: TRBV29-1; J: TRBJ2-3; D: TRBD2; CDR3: CSVSNLAVTNWGYAQYF; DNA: TGCAGCGTTTCCAACCTAGCGGTAACCAATTGGGGATATGCGCAGTATTTT
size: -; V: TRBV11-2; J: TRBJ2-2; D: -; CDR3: CASSLLLGVTGELFF; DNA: TGTGCCAGCAGCTTACTTTTAGGGGTCACCGGGGAGCTGTTTTTT
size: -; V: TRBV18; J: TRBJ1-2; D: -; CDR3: CASSPPNWGYTF; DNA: TGTGCCAGCTCACCACCGAATTGGGGCTACACCTTC
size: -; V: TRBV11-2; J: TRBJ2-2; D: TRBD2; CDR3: CASSPRASGRPNTGELFF; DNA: TGTGCCAGCAGCCCCCGGGCTAGCGGGAGACCCAACACCGGGGAGCTGTTTTTT
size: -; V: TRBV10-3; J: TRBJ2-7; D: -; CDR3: CAISGPGGDEQYF; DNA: TGTGCCATCAGTGGGCCCGGGGGCGACGAGCAGTACTTC
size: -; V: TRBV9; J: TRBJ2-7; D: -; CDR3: CASSVVGGIDEQYF; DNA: TGTGCCAGCAGCGTAGTGGGGGGAATAGACGAGCAGTACTTC
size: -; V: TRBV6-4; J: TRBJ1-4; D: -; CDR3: CASSDSGHLATNEKLFF; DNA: TGTGCCAGCAGTGACTCGGGACACCTTGCAACTAATGAAAAACTGTTTTTT